The rows below give T cell receptor beta chains drawn from one sample of a study of blood T cell repertoires in COVID-19. Repertoires were generated with immunoSEQ multiplex PCR, while TCRdb's copy carries only in-frame clones and drops some. The data hold under 250,000 clones, with nearly 90% observed a single time. Sequencing used PBMCs or T cells enriched from blood (not recorded which). Every receptor here comes from a young man who had recovered from COVID-19. Both conserved end residues are part of each CDR3. Each record gives: J gene, clone size, D gene, V gene, CDR3 protein, CDR3 DNA. A D gene is named only where the DNA matches it firmly. Clone sizes are given selectively: once, few, many, or a class where the clone is expanded.

J: TRBJ2-2; size: .; D: .; V: TRBV29-1; CDR3: CSAAAGDPTGELFF; DNA: TGCAGCGCCGCGGCAGGGGACCCCACCGGGGAGCTGTTTTTT
J: TRBJ2-1; size: .; D: .; V: TRBV15; CDR3: CATRRGHGNGEQFF; DNA: TGTGCCACGCGTCGGGGACACGGGAATGGTGAGCAGTTCTTC
J: TRBJ2-1; size: .; D: .; V: TRBV30; CDR3: CAWSVLGGIRNEQFF; DNA: TGTGCCTGGAGTGTACTGGGCGGGATTAGGAATGAGCAGTTCTTC
J: TRBJ1-4; size: few; D: TRBD1; V: TRBV3-1/TRBV3-2; CDR3: CASSRKGAGELFF; DNA: TGTGCCAGCAGCCGTAAGGGGGCTGGGGAACTGTTTTTT
J: TRBJ2-5; size: .; D: TRBD2; V: TRBV25-1; CDR3: CASSEPLLAGAGETQYF; DNA: TGTGCCAGCAGTGAACCCCTACTAGCGGGAGCTGGAGAGACCCAGTACTTC
J: TRBJ1-6; size: .; D: TRBD1; V: TRBV7-2; CDR3: CASSLDRDSPLHF; DNA: TGTGCCAGCAGCCTCGACAGGGATTCACCCCTCCACTTT
J: TRBJ2-7; size: .; D: .; V: TRBV5-4; CDR3: CASSLLLAGSSYEQYF; DNA: TGTGCCAGCAGCTTGCTTTTGGCAGGATCTTCCTACGAGCAGTACTTC
J: TRBJ2-1; size: .; D: TRBD1; V: TRBV19; CDR3: CASKPDRGSYNEQFF; DNA: TGTGCCAGTAAACCCGACAGGGGTTCCTACAATGAGCAGTTCTTC
J: TRBJ1-1; size: few; D: .; V: TRBV28; CDR3: CAAQRVMNTEAFF; DNA: TGTGCCGCCCAACGAGTTATGAACACTGAAGCTTTCTTT
J: TRBJ1-3; size: .; D: .; V: TRBV3-1/TRBV3-2; CDR3: CASSLQGGGNTIYF; DNA: TGTGCCAGCAGCCTACAGGGTGGGGGAAACACCATATATTTT
J: TRBJ2-1; size: .; D: .; V: TRBV7-2; CDR3: CASSWGGAPLYEQFF; DNA: TGTGCCAGCAGCTGGGGTGGGGCTCCTTTGTATGAGCAGTTCTTC
J: TRBJ1-5; size: .; D: .; V: TRBV12-5; CDR3: CASGAGPLGGAAQPQHF; DNA: TGTGCTAGTGGCGCCGGCCCGCTCGGGGGAGCTGCTCAGCCCCAGCATTTT
J: TRBJ1-1; size: .; D: .; V: TRBV15; CDR3: CATSRGPGQGLNTEAFF; DNA: TGTGCCACCAGCAGAGGCCCCGGGCAGGGGTTGAACACTGAAGCTTTCTTT
J: TRBJ2-2; size: once; D: .; V: TRBV12-3/TRBV12-4; CDR3: CASSFLALGELFF; DNA: TGTGCCAGCAGTTTTTTGGCTCTTGGGGAGCTGTTTTTT
J: TRBJ2-1; size: .; D: TRBD1; V: TRBV5-1; CDR3: CASSLRTGGPKYNEQFF; DNA: TGCGCCAGCAGCTTAAGGACAGGGGGCCCCAAGTACAATGAGCAGTTCTTC
J: TRBJ1-5; size: .; D: .; V: TRBV6-5; CDR3: CASTRTGDQPQHF; DNA: TGTGCCAGCACCAGGACTGGAGATCAGCCCCAGCATTTT
J: TRBJ2-7; size: .; D: TRBD2; V: TRBV19; CDR3: CASSIGGRAPYEQYF; DNA: TGTGCCAGTAGTATTGGCGGGAGGGCTCCCTACGAGCAGTACTTC
J: TRBJ2-7; size: .; D: .; V: TRBV11-3; CDR3: CASSPHLGGGEQYF; DNA: TGTGCCAGCAGCCCACACCTTGGGGGCGGCGAGCAGTACTTC